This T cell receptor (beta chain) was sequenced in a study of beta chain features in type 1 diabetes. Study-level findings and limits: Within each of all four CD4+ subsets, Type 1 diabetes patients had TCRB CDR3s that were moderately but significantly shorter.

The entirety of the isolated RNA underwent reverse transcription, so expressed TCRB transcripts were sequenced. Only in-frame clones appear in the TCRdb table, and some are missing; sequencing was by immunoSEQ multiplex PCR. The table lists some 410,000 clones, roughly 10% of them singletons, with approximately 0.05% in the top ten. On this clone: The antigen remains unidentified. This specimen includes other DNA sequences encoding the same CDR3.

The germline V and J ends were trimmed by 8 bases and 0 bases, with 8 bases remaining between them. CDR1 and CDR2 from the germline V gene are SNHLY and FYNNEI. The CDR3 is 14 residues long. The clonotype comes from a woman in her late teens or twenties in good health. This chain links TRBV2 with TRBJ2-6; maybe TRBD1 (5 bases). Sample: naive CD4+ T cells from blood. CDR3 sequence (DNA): TGTGCCAGCCGGACAAGCTCTGGGGCCAACGTCCTGACTTTC. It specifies CASRTSSGANVLTF.